A selection of T cell receptor beta chains follows, all from one sample in a study of T cells after yellow fever vaccination. A single record per CDR3 protein comes from TCRdb applying MiXCR to the 5' RACE reads. Of hundreds of thousands of distinct CDR3 sequences in the sample, around an eighth were seen once. Specimen: PBMCs, collected on the day of the yellow fever booster vaccination. The source of these receptors is a young man who received the YFV17D yellow fever vaccine. Both conserved end residues are part of each CDR3. A D gene is named only where the DNA matches it firmly. Expanded clones get a size class; other rows say once, few or many, or leave the size out.

j_call | d_call | clone_size | v_call | cdr3_aa | cdr3_nt
TRBJ2-2 | TRBD2 | - | TRBV7-6 | CASSMASGGYTGELFF | TGTGCCAGCAGCATGGCTAGCGGGGGGTACACCGGGGAGCTGTTTTTT
TRBJ2-7 | - | few | TRBV29-1 | CSVGGLYAYEQYF | TGCAGCGTTGGGGGGTTGTATGCCTACGAGCAGTACTTC
TRBJ2-3 | - | - | TRBV6-2/TRBV6-3 | CASSYGAEPLPSTDTQYF | TGTGCCAGCAGTTACGGAGCGGAACCCCTTCCGAGCACAGATACGCAGTATTTT
TRBJ2-7 | - | few | TRBV29-1 | CSVGTRGSYEQYF | TGCAGCGTTGGGACGCGTGGGTCCTACGAGCAGTACTTC
TRBJ1-4 | - | few | TRBV6-8 | CASRRQPRGGQFFF | TGTGCCAGCAGACGTCAACCCCGCGGAGGACAGTTCTTTTTT
TRBJ2-7 | - | - | TRBV10-3 | CAISEEQLYEQYF | TGTGCCATCAGTGAGGAACAGCTATACGAGCAGTACTTC
TRBJ1-5 | - | - | TRBV20-1 | CSARDPRQRNQPQHF | TGCAGTGCTAGAGATCCCAGGCAACGCAATCAGCCCCAGCATTTT
TRBJ2-4 | - | few | TRBV29-1 | CSVSGVERNIQYF | TGCAGCGTCTCAGGGGTGGAGAGAAACATTCAGTACTTC
TRBJ2-7 | - | many | TRBV5-1 | CASSLTSSYEQYF | TGTGCCAGCAGCTTAACGAGCTCCTACGAGCAGTACTTC
TRBJ2-5 | - | - | TRBV6-6 | CASMRVETQYF | TGTGCCAGCATGAGGGTGGAGACCCAGTACTTC
TRBJ1-1 | - | few | TRBV29-1 | CSVAVNRETEAFF | TGCAGCGTTGCGGTGAACAGGGAGACTGAAGCTTTCTTT
TRBJ1-1 | - | few | TRBV7-2 | CASSFEQPRTEAFF | TGTGCCAGCAGCTTTGAACAGCCGCGCACTGAAGCTTTCTTT
TRBJ2-7 | - | few | TRBV7-9 | CASSPRDSVSSYEQYF | TGTGCCAGCAGCCCTCGGGACTCGGTGAGCTCCTACGAGCAGTACTTC
TRBJ2-3 | - | - | TRBV12-3/TRBV12-4 | CASNRGGEGPTDTQYF | TGTGCCAGCAACAGAGGGGGAGAAGGCCCTACAGATACGCAGTATTTT
TRBJ2-7 | TRBD2 | - | TRBV4-2 | CASSQDFTSGSSYEQYF | TGTGCCAGCAGCCAGGATTTTACTAGCGGGAGTTCCTACGAGCAGTACTTC
TRBJ2-1 | TRBD2 | many | TRBV7-6 | CASSLNSPGTSGRIGEQFF | TGTGCCAGCAGCCTTAACAGTCCCGGGACTAGCGGGAGGATTGGTGAGCAGTTCTTC
TRBJ2-5 | TRBD2 | few | TRBV18 | CASSLVISGAQETQYF | TGTGCCAGCTCACTGGTAATTAGCGGGGCGCAAGAGACCCAGTACTTC
TRBJ2-1 | TRBD2 | many | TRBV2 | CASRTSGSGNEQFF | TGTGCCAGCAGAACTAGCGGGAGCGGCAATGAGCAGTTCTTC
TRBJ2-3 | TRBD2 | few | TRBV20-1 | CSARDSGTDTQYF | TGCAGTGCTAGAGACAGCGGGACCGATACGCAGTATTTT
TRBJ1-2 | - | - | TRBV7-2 | CASSLSAGTGGYTF | TGTGCCAGCAGCCTTAGTGCAGGGACGGGTGGCTACACCTTC
TRBJ2-1 | TRBD2 | - | TRBV11-1 | CASSLGLAGGPSSYNEQFF | TGTGCCAGCAGCTTAGGACTAGCGGGAGGGCCGAGCTCCTACAATGAGCAGTTCTTC
TRBJ1-1 | - | few | TRBV12-3/TRBV12-4 | CATRRGRGDTEAFF | TGTGCCACCCGCCGTGGACGGGGGGACACTGAAGCTTTCTTT
TRBJ2-7 | TRBD2 | few | TRBV12-3/TRBV12-4 | CATGGLAHEQYF | TGTGCCACGGGAGGACTAGCCCACGAGCAGTACTTC
TRBJ2-7 | TRBD2 | - | TRBV20-1 | CSASSAGRDYEQYF | TGCAGTGCCTCATCAGCGGGAAGGGACTACGAGCAGTACTTC
TRBJ2-5 | - | - | TRBV3-1 | CASSTSTSPTGGIEDETQYF | TGTGCCAGCAGCACAAGCACAAGCCCCACAGGAGGGATAGAGGATGAGACCCAGTACTTC
TRBJ1-1 | - | - | TRBV12-3/TRBV12-4 | CASSSGRGRAFF | TGTGCCAGCAGCTCGGGGCGAGGGAGGGCTTTCTTT
TRBJ2-3 | TRBD2 | few | TRBV5-5 | CASSLDAGGPTDTQYF | TGTGCCAGCAGCTTGGATGCGGGAGGGCCGACAGATACGCAGTATTTT
TRBJ2-2 | TRBD2 | - | TRBV13 | CTFSSGLAGDPYTGELFF | TGTACCTTCAGCTCAGGACTAGCGGGCGACCCGTACACCGGGGAGCTGTTTTTT
TRBJ1-6 | TRBD1 | - | TRBV6-1 | CASRPTGTGFSPLHF | TGTGCCAGCAGGCCCACGGGGACAGGGTTTTCACCCCTCCACTTT
TRBJ2-5 | - | few | TRBV27 | CASSLQGRDPETQYF | TGTGCCAGCAGTTTACAAGGCAGGGACCCGGAGACCCAGTACTTC
TRBJ2-1 | - | few | TRBV6-5 | CASSYRRDTPYNEQFF | TGTGCCAGCAGTTACCGGAGGGACACCCCTTACAATGAGCAGTTCTTC
TRBJ2-3 | - | few | TRBV12-3/TRBV12-4 | CATQQDLRTDTQYF | TGTGCCACACAACAAGACCTTCGCACAGATACGCAGTATTTT
TRBJ2-1 | TRBD2 | few | TRBV14 | CASSGWTSGSYNEQFF | TGTGCCAGCTCCGGGTGGACTAGCGGGAGTTACAATGAGCAGTTCTTC
TRBJ2-7 | TRBD2 | few | TRBV20-1 | CSATPTSGSAREQYF | TGCAGTGCTACCCCCACTAGCGGGAGTGCCCGCGAGCAGTACTTC
TRBJ1-5 | - | few | TRBV12-3/TRBV12-4 | CASSSRGISNQPQHF | TGTGCCAGCAGTTCCAGGGGAATAAGCAATCAGCCCCAGCATTTT
TRBJ2-7 | TRBD2 | many | TRBV29-1 | CSVDVAGGAYEQYF | TGCAGCGTTGATGTAGCGGGAGGAGCCTACGAGCAGTACTTC
TRBJ1-6 | TRBD1 | few | TRBV20-1 | CSAWTGDNSPLHF | TGCAGTGCCTGGACAGGGGACAATTCACCCCTCCACTTT
TRBJ2-5 | TRBD2 | few | TRBV11-2 | CASSLVLSGLAEETQYF | TGTGCCAGCAGCTTAGTCCTCAGCGGACTAGCGGAAGAGACCCAGTACTTC
TRBJ2-1 | - | - | TRBV5-1 | CASSTGSGNEQFF | TGCGCCAGCAGCACAGGGTCGGGAAATGAGCAGTTCTTC
TRBJ1-2 | - | few | TRBV12-3/TRBV12-4 | CASSSLLIRRNYGYTF | TGTGCCAGCAGTTCCCTCCTCATCCGTCGTAACTATGGCTACACCTTC
TRBJ2-7 | TRBD2 | once | TRBV7-6 | CASSLALGGTSLSGSYEQYF | TGTGCCAGCAGCTTAGCCCTAGGAGGTACGAGTCTTAGCGGGTCCTACGAGCAGTACTTC
TRBJ1-4 | - | few | TRBV25-1 | CASRPNNEKLFF | TGTGCCAGCCGACCGAATAATGAAAAACTGTTTTTT
TRBJ2-7 | TRBD1 | few | TRBV6-1 | CASRDTGQGYEQYF | TGTGCCAGCAGGGACACGGGACAGGGCTATGAGCAGTACTTC
TRBJ1-5 | - | few | TRBV30 | CAWSRPGTPTQHF | TGTGCCTGGAGTCGGCCAGGCACCCCTACCCAGCATTTT
TRBJ2-7 | - | few | TRBV6-2/TRBV6-3 | CASSLWSGATTYEQYF | TGTGCCAGCAGTCTTTGGAGCGGAGCAACAACCTACGAGCAGTACTTC
TRBJ2-5 | - | - | TRBV20-1 | CSARRQDQETQYF | TGCAGTGCTCGTCGACAGGATCAAGAGACCCAGTACTTC
TRBJ2-5 | TRBD2 | - | TRBV6-1 | CASTAGGQGETQYF | TGTGCCAGCACCGCGGGAGGCCAGGGGGAGACCCAGTACTTC
TRBJ2-2 | - | - | TRBV30 | CAWSVLRRTGELFF | TGTGCCTGGAGTGTACTAAGGCGGACCGGGGAGCTGTTTTTT
TRBJ2-1 | TRBD2 | few | TRBV27 | CASRGLAGGYNEQFF | TGTGCCAGCAGGGGACTAGCGGGAGGGTACAATGAGCAGTTCTTC
TRBJ2-3 | - | few | TRBV18 | CASSPQWSVTDTQYF | TGTGCCAGCTCACCACAGTGGTCCGTCACAGATACGCAGTATTTT
TRBJ1-2 | - | - | TRBV5-1 | CASSLGERLYGYTF | TGCGCCAGCAGCTTGGGTGAGCGACTCTATGGCTACACCTTC
TRBJ1-5 | - | - | TRBV28 | CASSLNYQPQHF | TGTGCCAGCAGTTTAAACTATCAGCCCCAGCATTTT